This T cell receptor (beta chain) was retrieved from a study of T cell responses to AZD1222 COVID-19 vaccine. Germline V CDR1 and CDR2: SGHRS, YFSETQ. This CDR3 region has 17 residues. V was pared by 4 bases and J by 9 bases, with 13 bases of the junction left unmatched. Findings of the study overall: Along spike, vaccine-associated CD4 TCRs were found throughout, with dominance at 160-218 and 743-854. Only five or six AZD1222 recipients were seropositive at baseline. An increase in Spike-specific TCR breadth and depth was observed after two AZD1222 doses.

In the case of this clone: As yet, its antigen is unknown.

Generated by immunoSEQ multiplex PCR, the TCRdb table keeps only in-frame clones and is missing some. The sample lists 75,000 to 95,000 clones, approximately 90% occurring once. The V and J genes are TRBV5-1 and TRBJ2-1; 13 bases are a match to TRBD2. Sample: peripheral blood, taken 28 days after the second AZD1222 dose. This TCR came from an adult who received the AZD1222 COVID-19 vaccine. CDR3 residues: CASSLRPGTSGKPEQFF. In DNA form, the CDR3 reads TGCGCCAGCAGCCTGAGGCCCGGGACTAGCGGGAAACCTGAGCAGTTCTTC.